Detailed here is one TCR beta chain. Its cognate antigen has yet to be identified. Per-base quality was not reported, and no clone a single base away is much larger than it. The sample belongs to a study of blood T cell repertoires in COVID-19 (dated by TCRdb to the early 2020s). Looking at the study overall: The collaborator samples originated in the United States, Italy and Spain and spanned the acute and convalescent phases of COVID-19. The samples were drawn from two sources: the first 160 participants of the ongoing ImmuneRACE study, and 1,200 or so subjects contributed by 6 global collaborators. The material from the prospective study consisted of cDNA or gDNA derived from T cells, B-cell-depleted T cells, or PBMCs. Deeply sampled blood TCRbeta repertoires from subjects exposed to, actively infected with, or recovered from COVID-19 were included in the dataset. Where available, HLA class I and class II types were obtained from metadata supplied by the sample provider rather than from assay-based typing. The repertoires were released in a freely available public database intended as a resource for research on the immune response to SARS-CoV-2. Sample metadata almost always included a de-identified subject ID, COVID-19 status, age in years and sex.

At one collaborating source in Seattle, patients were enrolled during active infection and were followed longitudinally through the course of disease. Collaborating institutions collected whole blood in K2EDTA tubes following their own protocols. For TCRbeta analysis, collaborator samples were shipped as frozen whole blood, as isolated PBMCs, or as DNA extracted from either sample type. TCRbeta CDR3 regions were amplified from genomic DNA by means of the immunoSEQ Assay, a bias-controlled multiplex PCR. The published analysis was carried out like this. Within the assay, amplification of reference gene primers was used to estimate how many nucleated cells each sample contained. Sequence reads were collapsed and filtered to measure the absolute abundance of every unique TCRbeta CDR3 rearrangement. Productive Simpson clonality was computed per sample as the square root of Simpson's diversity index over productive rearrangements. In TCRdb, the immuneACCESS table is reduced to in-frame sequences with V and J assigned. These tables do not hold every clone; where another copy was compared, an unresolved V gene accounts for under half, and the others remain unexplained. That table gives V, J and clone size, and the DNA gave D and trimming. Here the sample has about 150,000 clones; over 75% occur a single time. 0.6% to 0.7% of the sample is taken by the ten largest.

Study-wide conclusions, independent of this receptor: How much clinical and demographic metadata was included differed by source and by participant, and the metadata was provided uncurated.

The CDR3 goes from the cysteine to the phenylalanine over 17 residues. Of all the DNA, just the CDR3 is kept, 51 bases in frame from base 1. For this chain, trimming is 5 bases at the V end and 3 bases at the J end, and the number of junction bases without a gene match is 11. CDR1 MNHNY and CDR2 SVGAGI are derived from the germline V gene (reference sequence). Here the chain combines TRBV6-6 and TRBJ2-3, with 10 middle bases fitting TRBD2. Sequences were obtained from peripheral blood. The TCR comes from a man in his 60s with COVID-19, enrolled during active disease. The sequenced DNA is TGTGCCAGCAGTCTATCCATAGCGGGGGGCAAGACAGATACGCAGTATTTT. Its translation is CASSLSIAGGKTDTQYF.